The T cell receptor beta chain under discussion was sequenced for a study of vaccination and CD4 T cells after COVID-19. About the study: Stimulation of the cells used overlapping spike peptide pools from SARS-CoV-2 and from the common cold coronaviruses HCoV-NL63, HCoV-OC43 and HCoV-229E.

Cultured CD4+ T-cell DNA underwent Oncomine TCR Beta short-read sequencing. Genomic DNA was taken out of cultured CD4+ T cells by extraction. MiXCR, applied by TCRdb to the PCR reads, yields one record per CDR3 protein. The sample has about 9,000 distinct CDR3 sequences; 36% are singletons. The CDR3 is 14 amino acids. V dropped 0 bases and J dropped 9 bases, with 12 bases sitting between them. CDR1 and CDR2 from the germline V gene are MNHEY and SVGAGI. The treatment denotes: approximately 10-day PBMC culture with coronavirus spike peptide pools or control peptides (ViraFEST assay). The unexposed donor gave CD4+ T cells before the COVID-19 pandemic (2011-2018). On this clonotype itself: Its specificity is unknown.

Sequenced input: CD4+ T cells from blood, cultured in vitro. The genes are TRBV6-5 and TRBJ2-4; possible D gene TRBD2, 5 bases. This TCR came from a human donor in good health. In DNA form, the CDR3 reads TGTGCCAGCAGTTACTCGGGGAGCGGTGGCATTCAGTACTTC. Amino acids: CASSYSGSGGIQYF.